The rows below give T cell receptor beta chains drawn from one sample of a study of CXCR3-negative and CXCR3-positive naive CD8 T cells. Reanalyzing the 5' RACE reads, TCRdb keeps one entry per CDR3 protein, without DNA. Reported are 35,000 to 40,000 distinct CDR3 sequences; the ten largest clones contain about 14%. Source material: memory CD8+ T cells from blood. The source of these receptors is a human donor in good health. Some clones in this sample may be carry-over from other donors' samples. The CDR3 runs from the conserved cysteine through the conserved F or W.

j_gene: TRBJ2-1
v_gene: TRBV27
CDR3aa: CASSLYSGQAGGQFF

j_gene: TRBJ2-2
v_gene: TRBV24-1
CDR3aa: CATSDSRTSYTGELFF

j_gene: TRBJ1-1
v_gene: TRBV5-1
CDR3aa: CASSLVLGTEAFF

j_gene: TRBJ2-2
v_gene: TRBV27
CDR3aa: CASSWTGGNTGELFF

j_gene: TRBJ2-3
v_gene: TRBV15
CDR3aa: CATSPRPSTFTDTQYF

j_gene: TRBJ1-5
v_gene: TRBV7-3
CDR3aa: CASSLTGQSNQPQHF

j_gene: TRBJ2-2
v_gene: TRBV6-2/TRBV6-3
CDR3aa: CASSYPDRDTGELFF

j_gene: TRBJ2-1
v_gene: TRBV20-1
CDR3aa: CSALGQGPSYNEQFF

j_gene: TRBJ2-4
v_gene: TRBV7-8
CDR3aa: CASSIEAGARNIQYF

j_gene: TRBJ2-7
v_gene: TRBV7-3
CDR3aa: CASSLTAGSPYEQYF

j_gene: TRBJ2-7
v_gene: TRBV6-2/TRBV6-3
CDR3aa: CASSYGDPSGASYEQYF

j_gene: TRBJ2-7
v_gene: TRBV4-3
CDR3aa: CASSPTSGSLEQYF

j_gene: TRBJ1-1
v_gene: TRBV12-3/TRBV12-4
CDR3aa: CASQTGAEAFF

j_gene: TRBJ1-2
v_gene: TRBV29-1
CDR3aa: CSVGQENVGYTF

j_gene: TRBJ2-7
v_gene: TRBV7-9
CDR3aa: CATQESPLREQYF

j_gene: TRBJ2-1
v_gene: TRBV28
CDR3aa: CASSLLGRLIENNEQFF

j_gene: TRBJ2-7
v_gene: TRBV19
CDR3aa: CASDGPYEQYF

j_gene: TRBJ2-7
v_gene: TRBV7-2
CDR3aa: CASSGAGTSTYEQYF

j_gene: TRBJ2-5
v_gene: TRBV13
CDR3aa: CASSFQGAKTQYF

j_gene: TRBJ2-7
v_gene: TRBV29-1
CDR3aa: CSVLDVNYEQYF

j_gene: TRBJ2-3
v_gene: TRBV7-3
CDR3aa: CASSTPGGGGTDTQYF

j_gene: TRBJ2-7
v_gene: TRBV24-1
CDR3aa: CATSDPPREGGEQYF